The rows below give T cell receptor beta chains drawn from one sample of a study of cytomegalovirus exposure and HLA in healthy donors. Sequencing used immunoSEQ multiplex PCR; TCRdb keeps in-frame clones, though not all of them. The sample contains around 100,000 clones, about 76% of which appear only once. Material: PBMCs. The receptors derive from an older woman in good health and CMV-seropositive. The CDR3 runs from the conserved cysteine through the conserved F or W. Each record gives: J gene, D gene, V gene, clone size, CDR3 DNA, CDR3 protein. The D gene is left open where the match is weak. Rows may omit the clone size; those that give it use once, few, many or a size class.

>TRBJ1-1|TRBD1|TRBV19|few
TGTGCCAGTAGGGACGGGACAGGGAAAAACACTGAAGCTTTCTTT
CASRDGTGKNTEAFF
>TRBJ2-7|TRBD1|TRBV6-5|.
TGTGCCAGCAGTACCAGGGGGCAATACGAGCAGTACTTC
CASSTRGQYEQYF
>TRBJ2-1|TRBD1|TRBV5-4|.
TGTGCCAGCAGCTTGACAGGACAGGGTTTTCGGGAGTTCTTC
CASSLTGQGFREFF
>TRBJ1-1|.|TRBV25-1|.
TGTGCCAGCAGCGCCTACCCAGGGACACTTGCGCGAACTGAAGCTTTCTTT
CASSAYPGTLARTEAFF
>TRBJ2-1|.|TRBV5-4|.
TGTGCCAGCAGCTTGGAGCAGGGGACCTACAATGAGCAGTTCTTC
CASSLEQGTYNEQFF
>TRBJ1-2|.|TRBV25-1|once
TGTGCCAGCAGTGGAACAGGGTATGGCTACACCTTC
CASSGTGYGYTF
>TRBJ2-7|.|TRBV6-6|.
TGTGCCAGCAGGCCAACAAGAAACGAGCAGTACTTC
CASRPTRNEQYF
>TRBJ2-1|TRBD2|TRBV9|.
TGTGCCAGCAGCACCCGGACTAGCGGGAGTCCCGAGCAGTTCTTC
CASSTRTSGSPEQFF
>TRBJ2-7|TRBD2|TRBV5-1|.
TGCGCCAGCAGCTCTACTAGCGGGACGACCTACGAGCAGTACTTC
CASSSTSGTTYEQYF
>TRBJ2-5|.|TRBV13|.
TGTGCCAGCAGCTTAGGTGGGAGGGAGACCCAGTACTTC
CASSLGGRETQYF
>TRBJ2-1|TRBD2|TRBV7-2|.
TGTGCCAGCAGCCCGTCGGGAGGCTCCTACAATGAGCAGTTCTTC
CASSPSGGSYNEQFF
>TRBJ2-7|TRBD2|TRBV25-1|.
TGTGCCAGCAGTGAAGGCGGCGGGAGTAACGAGCAGTACTTC
CASSEGGGSNEQYF
>TRBJ2-7|.|TRBV2|few
TGTGCCAGCAGTTGGAAGACAGGACCTTACGAGCAGTACTTC
CASSWKTGPYEQYF
>TRBJ1-5|TRBD1|TRBV4-1|.
TGCGCCAGCAGCCTCCGGGACAGGGCTTATAGCAATCAGCCCCAGCATTTT
CASSLRDRAYSNQPQHF
>TRBJ2-3|.|TRBV7-2|.
TGTGCCAGCAGCTGGGCTTGGGATACGCAGTATTTT
CASSWAWDTQYF
>TRBJ2-7|.|TRBV5-1|.
TGCGCCAGCAGTCGAGGGGGTACCTACGAGCAGTACTTC
CASSRGGTYEQYF
>TRBJ1-5|TRBD1|TRBV5-8|.
TGTGCCAGCAGCGCGGGCTGGGACAGGGGGAATCAGCCCCAGCATTTT
CASSAGWDRGNQPQHF
>TRBJ1-2|TRBD1|TRBV5-4|few
TGTGCCAGCAGCTGGGGCGCAGGGGGCAACTATGGCTACACCTTC
CASSWGAGGNYGYTF
>TRBJ2-1|TRBD2|TRBV7-9|once
TGTGCCAGCAGCTTTAGCGGTTTAGCGGGAGGGAATGAGCAGTTCTTC
CASSFSGLAGGNEQFF
>TRBJ2-2|.|TRBV28|.
TGTGCCACCGCCCACGGGGGGCGGGACGGGGAGCTGTTTTTT
CATAHGGRDGELFF
>TRBJ1-2|.|TRBV4-3|.
TGCGCCAGCAGCCAAGATTGGGGGACTGCTTATGGCTACACCTTC
CASSQDWGTAYGYTF
>TRBJ2-1|TRBD1|TRBV7-2|.
TGTGCCAGCAGTTTATACCCGGGACAGGGGTTCAATGAGCAGTTCTTC
CASSLYPGQGFNEQFF
>TRBJ1-4|.|TRBV7-8|.
TGTGCCAGCAGCTTCGCGGGTGGAAAACTGTTTTTT
CASSFAGGKLFF
>TRBJ1-2|.|TRBV7-9|once
TGTGCCAGCAGCTTCACCCCCGCAGAATGGGGGACTTATGGCTACACCTTC
CASSFTPAEWGTYGYTF
>TRBJ1-6|.|TRBV30|.
TGTGCCTGGAGTGTCGATTCACCCCTCCACTTT
CAWSVDSPLHF
>TRBJ2-1|TRBD2|TRBV30|few
TGTGCCTGGAGTGCTTCCGGGACTATATGGGAGCAGTTCTTC
CAWSASGTIWEQFF
>TRBJ1-6|.|TRBV5-6|few
TGTGCCAGCAGCTCAACACAGAGCTCCTATAATTCACCCCTCCACTTT
CASSSTQSSYNSPLHF
>TRBJ2-1|TRBD2|TRBV9|.
TGTGCCAGCAGCTCCTGGACTAGCGGGAGGGACGCTGAGCAGTTCTTC
CASSSWTSGRDAEQFF
>TRBJ2-7|.|TRBV7-8|.
TGTGCCAGCAGCTTAGCGGGCAGGGGCGAGCAGTACTTC
CASSLAGRGEQYF
>TRBJ2-3|.|TRBV5-8|.
TGTGCCAGCAGCTTGGAAGCAGGTGGGACAGATACGCAGTATTTT
CASSLEAGGTDTQYF
>TRBJ1-4|.|TRBV9|.
TGTGCCAGCAGCTCTCCGAAGCCGGGCGGAGGTAGAACTAATGAAAAACTGTTTTTT
CASSSPKPGGGRTNEKLFF
>TRBJ2-1|TRBD2|TRBV5-6|.
TGTGCCAGCAGCTTAAGGACTAGCGGGTTGTCGAATGAGCAGTTCTTC
CASSLRTSGLSNEQFF
>TRBJ1-1|TRBD1|TRBV4-1|.
TGCGCCAGCAGCCCCGGACAGGATACCTTTACTGAAGCTTTCTTT
CASSPGQDTFTEAFF
>TRBJ2-3|TRBD1|TRBV7-9|.
TGTGCCAGCAGCCATGGGACAGATGGGGCAACAGATACGCAGTATTTT
CASSHGTDGATDTQYF
>TRBJ2-5|.|TRBV11-3|.
TGTGCCAGCAGCTTAGGAGGTTCCCAAGAGACCCAGTACTTC
CASSLGGSQETQYF
>TRBJ2-2|TRBD1|TRBV18|.
TGTGCCAGCTCACCACCGGCAGGGGGCATCGGGGAGCTGTTTTTT
CASSPPAGGIGELFF
>TRBJ2-6|.|TRBV9|.
TGTGCCAGCAGCGGGACAATCGGGCACTTAACTGGGGCCAACGTCCTGACTTTC
CASSGTIGHLTGANVLTF
>TRBJ2-5|TRBD2|TRBV5-1|.
TGCGCCAGCAGCTTGTCTAGCGGGAGCGCGGAGACCCAGTACTTC
CASSLSSGSAETQYF
>TRBJ2-3|TRBD1|TRBV11-3|.
TGTGCCAGCAGCCACAGGGGCACTAGCACAGATACGCAGTATTTT
CASSHRGTSTDTQYF